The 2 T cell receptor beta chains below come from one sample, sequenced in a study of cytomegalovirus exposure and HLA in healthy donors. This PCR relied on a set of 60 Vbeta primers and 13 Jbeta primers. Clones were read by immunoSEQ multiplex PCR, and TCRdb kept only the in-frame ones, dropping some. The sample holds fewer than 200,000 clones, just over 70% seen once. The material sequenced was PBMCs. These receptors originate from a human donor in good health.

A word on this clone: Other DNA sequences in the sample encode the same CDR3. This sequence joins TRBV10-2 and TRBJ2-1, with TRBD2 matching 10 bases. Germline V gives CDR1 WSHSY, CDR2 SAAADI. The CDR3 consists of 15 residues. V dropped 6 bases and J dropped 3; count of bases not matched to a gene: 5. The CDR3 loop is CASRSSGGHYNEQFF. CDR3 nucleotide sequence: TGCGCCAGCAGATCTAGCGGGGGACACTACAATGAGCAGTTCTTC.

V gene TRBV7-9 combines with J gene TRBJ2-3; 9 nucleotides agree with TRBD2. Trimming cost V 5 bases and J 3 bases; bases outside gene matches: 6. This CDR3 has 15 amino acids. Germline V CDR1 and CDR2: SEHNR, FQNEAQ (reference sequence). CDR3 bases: TGTGCCAGCAGCCCAAGCGGGGGGCGGACAGATACGCAGTATTTT. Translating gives CASSPSGGRTDTQYF.